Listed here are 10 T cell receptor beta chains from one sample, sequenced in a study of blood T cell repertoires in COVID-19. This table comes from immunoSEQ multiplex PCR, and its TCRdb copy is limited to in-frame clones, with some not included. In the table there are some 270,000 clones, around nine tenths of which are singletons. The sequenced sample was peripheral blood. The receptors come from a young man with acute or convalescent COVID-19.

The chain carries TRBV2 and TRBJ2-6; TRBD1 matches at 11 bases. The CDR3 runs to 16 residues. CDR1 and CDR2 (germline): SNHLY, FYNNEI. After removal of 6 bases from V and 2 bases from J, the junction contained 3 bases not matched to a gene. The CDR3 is CASRRGQGAGANVLTF. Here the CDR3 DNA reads TGTGCCAGCAGGAGGGGACAGGGGGCTGGGGCCAACGTCCTGACTTTC.

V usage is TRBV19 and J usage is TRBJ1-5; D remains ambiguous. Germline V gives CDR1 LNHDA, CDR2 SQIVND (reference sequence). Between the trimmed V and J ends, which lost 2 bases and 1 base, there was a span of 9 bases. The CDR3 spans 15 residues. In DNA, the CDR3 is TGTGCCAGTAGTATAAGTTCGAGAAGCAATCAGCCCCAGCATTTT. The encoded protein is CASSISSRSNQPQHF.

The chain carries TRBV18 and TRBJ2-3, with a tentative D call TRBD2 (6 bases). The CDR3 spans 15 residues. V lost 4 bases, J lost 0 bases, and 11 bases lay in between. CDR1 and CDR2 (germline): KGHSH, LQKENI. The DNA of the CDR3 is TGTGCCAGCTCACTCCAAGGGACTAGCACAGATACGCAGTATTTT. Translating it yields CASSLQGTSTDTQYF.

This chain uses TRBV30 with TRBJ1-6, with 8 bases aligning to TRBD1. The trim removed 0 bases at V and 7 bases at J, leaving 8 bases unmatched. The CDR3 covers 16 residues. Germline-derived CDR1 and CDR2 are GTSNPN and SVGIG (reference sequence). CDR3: CAWSVNDRGDNSPLHF. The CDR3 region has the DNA TGTGCCTGGAGTGTAAATGACAGGGGTGACAATTCACCCCTCCACTTT.

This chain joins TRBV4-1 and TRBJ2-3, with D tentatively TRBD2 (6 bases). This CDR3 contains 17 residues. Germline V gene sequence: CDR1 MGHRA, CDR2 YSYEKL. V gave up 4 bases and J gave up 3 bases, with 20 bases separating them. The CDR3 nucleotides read TGCGCCAGCAGCCTCCGCGTGTCGGGACTTCGGACAGATACGCAGTATTTT. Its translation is CASSLRVSGLRTDTQYF.

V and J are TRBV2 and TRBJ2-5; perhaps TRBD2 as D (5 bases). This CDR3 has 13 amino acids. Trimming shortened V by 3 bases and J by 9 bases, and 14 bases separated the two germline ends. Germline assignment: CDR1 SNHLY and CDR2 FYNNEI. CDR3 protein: CASSESGSGAQYF. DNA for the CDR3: TGTGCCAGCAGTGAGTCCGGGTCCGGGGCCCAGTACTTC. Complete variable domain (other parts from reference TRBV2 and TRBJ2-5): EPEVTQTPSHQVTQMGQEVILRCVPISNHLYFYWYRQILGQKVEFLVSFYNNEISEKSEIFDDQFSVERPDGSNFTLKIRSTKLEDSAMYFCASSESGSGAQYFGPGTRLLVL.

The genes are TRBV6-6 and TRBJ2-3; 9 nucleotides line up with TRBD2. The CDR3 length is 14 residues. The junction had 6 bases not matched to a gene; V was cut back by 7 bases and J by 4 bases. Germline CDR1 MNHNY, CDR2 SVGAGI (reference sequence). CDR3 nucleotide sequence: TGTGCCAGCACTTGGACTAGCGCGTCAGATACGCAGTATTTT. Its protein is CASTWTSASDTQYF.

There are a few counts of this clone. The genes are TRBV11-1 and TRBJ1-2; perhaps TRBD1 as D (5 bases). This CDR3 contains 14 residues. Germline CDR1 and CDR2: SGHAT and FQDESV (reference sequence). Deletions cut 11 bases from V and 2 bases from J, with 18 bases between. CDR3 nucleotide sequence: TGTGCCCCTGATGGGACTCGAACCAACTATGGCTACACCTTC. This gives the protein CAPDGTRTNYGYTF. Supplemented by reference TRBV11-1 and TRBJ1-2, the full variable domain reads EAEVAQSPRYKITEKSQAVAFWCDPISGHATLYWYRQILGQGPELLVQFQDESVVDDSQLPKDRFSAERLKGVDSTLKIQPAELGDSAMYLCAPDGTRTNYGYTFGSGTRLTVV.

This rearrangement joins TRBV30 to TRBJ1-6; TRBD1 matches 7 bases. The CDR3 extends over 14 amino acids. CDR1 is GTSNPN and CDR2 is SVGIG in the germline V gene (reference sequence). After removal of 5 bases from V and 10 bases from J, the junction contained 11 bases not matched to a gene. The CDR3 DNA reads TGTGCCTGGGAAAGACAGGGCGGACGATCACCCCTCCACTTT. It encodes CAWERQGGRSPLHF.

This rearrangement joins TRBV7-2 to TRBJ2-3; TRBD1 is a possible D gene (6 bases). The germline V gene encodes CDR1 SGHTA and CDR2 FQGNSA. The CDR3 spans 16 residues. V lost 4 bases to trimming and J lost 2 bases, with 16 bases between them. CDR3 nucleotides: TGTGCCAGCAGCTCTAACTACAGGGTTTACACAGATACGCAGTATTTT. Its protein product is CASSSNYRVYTDTQYF.